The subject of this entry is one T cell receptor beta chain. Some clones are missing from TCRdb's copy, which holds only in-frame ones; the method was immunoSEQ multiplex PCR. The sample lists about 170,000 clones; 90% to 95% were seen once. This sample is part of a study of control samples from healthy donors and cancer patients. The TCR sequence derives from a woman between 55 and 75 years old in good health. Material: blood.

The CDR3 DNA reads TGTGCCAGCAGCGAACACTCTTTAGCGGGGGGACGCAAAAACATTCAGTACTTC. It specifies CASSEHSLAGGRKNIQYF. The chain combines TRBV9 with TRBJ2-4; the match to TRBD2 covers 10 bases. CDR1 and CDR2 (germline): SGDLS, YYNGEE. The CDR3 covers 18 residues. The J segment lost 3 bases and the V segment lost 3 bases, leaving 12 bases of the junction unmatched. The entire variable domain, with the rest obtained from reference TRBV9 and TRBJ2-4, is as follows: DSGVTQTPKHLITATGQRVTLRCSPRSGDLSVYWYQQSLDQGLQFLIQYYNGEERAKGNILERFSAQQFPDLHSELNLSSLELGDSALYFCASSEHSLAGGRKNIQYFGAGTRLSVL.